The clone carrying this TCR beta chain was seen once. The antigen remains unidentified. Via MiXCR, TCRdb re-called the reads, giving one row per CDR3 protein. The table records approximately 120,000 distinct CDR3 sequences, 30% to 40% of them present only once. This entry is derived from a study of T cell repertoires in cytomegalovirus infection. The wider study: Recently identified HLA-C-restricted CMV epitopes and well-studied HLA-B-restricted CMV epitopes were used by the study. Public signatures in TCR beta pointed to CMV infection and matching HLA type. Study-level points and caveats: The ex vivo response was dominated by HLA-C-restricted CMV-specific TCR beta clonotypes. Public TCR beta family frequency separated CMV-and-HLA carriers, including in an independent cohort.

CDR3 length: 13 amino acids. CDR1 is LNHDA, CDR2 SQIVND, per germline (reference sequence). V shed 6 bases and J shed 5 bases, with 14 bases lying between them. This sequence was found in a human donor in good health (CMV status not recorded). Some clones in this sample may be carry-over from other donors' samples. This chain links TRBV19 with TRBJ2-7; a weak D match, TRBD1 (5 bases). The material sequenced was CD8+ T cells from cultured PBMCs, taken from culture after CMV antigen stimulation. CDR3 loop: CASSFLGDHEQYF. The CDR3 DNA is TGTGCCAGTAGCTTTCTAGGGGATCACGAGCAGTACTTC.